The rows below give T cell receptor beta chains drawn from one sample of a study of vaccination effects on CD4 cells after COVID-19. The data were produced by immunoSEQ multiplex PCR, yet TCRdb's version contains in-frame clones alone and is incomplete. This table has about 24,000 clones, around 77% appearing once. For these TCRs, the target antigens are not known. Sequences were derived from CD4+ T cells from PBMCs cultured with SARS-CoV-2 spike peptides, sampled before COVID-19 vaccination. The receptors originated from a human donor who had a prior SARS-CoV-2 infection. CDR3s include the opening cysteine and the closing phenylalanine or tryptophan. The order of the fields is V gene, J gene, clone size, D gene, CDR3 protein, CDR3 DNA. A D gene is named only where the DNA matches it firmly. Only part of the rows carry a size: once, few, many, or a class if the clone is expanded.

V gene: TRBV6-5
J gene: TRBJ2-6
clone size: -
D gene: -
CDR3 protein: CATRIEGANVLTF
CDR3 DNA: TGTGCCACCAGGATAGAAGGGGCCAACGTCCTGACTTTC

V gene: TRBV2
J gene: TRBJ2-7
clone size: -
D gene: -
CDR3 protein: CASSENRDSYEQYF
CDR3 DNA: TGTGCCAGCAGTGAAAACCGGGACTCCTACGAGCAGTACTTC

V gene: TRBV7-9
J gene: TRBJ2-3
clone size: -
D gene: -
CDR3 protein: CASSFRLTDTQYF
CDR3 DNA: TGTGCCAGCAGCTTCCGGCTCACAGATACGCAGTATTTT

V gene: TRBV9
J gene: TRBJ2-1
clone size: -
D gene: -
CDR3 protein: CASSSGGRVYNEQFF
CDR3 DNA: TGTGCCAGCTCCAGTGGGGGGAGAGTCTACAATGAGCAGTTCTTC

V gene: TRBV5-4
J gene: TRBJ1-2
clone size: -
D gene: TRBD1
CDR3 protein: CASSLTGARPYGYTF
CDR3 DNA: TGTGCCAGCAGCTTGACAGGGGCGAGACCCTATGGCTACACCTTC

V gene: TRBV15
J gene: TRBJ2-5
clone size: -
D gene: -
CDR3 protein: CATSRSQTRRETQYF
CDR3 DNA: TGTGCCACCAGCAGATCCCAGACTAGGAGGGAGACCCAGTACTTC

V gene: TRBV20-1
J gene: TRBJ1-1
clone size: once
D gene: -
CDR3 protein: CSAKGNTEAFF
CDR3 DNA: TGCAGCGCCAAAGGAAACACTGAAGCTTTCTTT

V gene: TRBV7-8
J gene: TRBJ2-1
clone size: -
D gene: -
CDR3 protein: CASSLSEAGALGKFF
CDR3 DNA: TGTGCCAGCAGCTTAAGCGAAGCGGGCGCCTTGGGTAAGTTCTTC

V gene: TRBV7-9
J gene: TRBJ2-5
clone size: few
D gene: TRBD2
CDR3 protein: CASSALGLGEGYQETQYF
CDR3 DNA: TGTGCCAGCAGCGCCCTCGGGTTGGGGGAGGGATACCAAGAGACCCAGTACTTC

V gene: TRBV11-3
J gene: TRBJ2-3
clone size: -
D gene: -
CDR3 protein: CASSLFPTDTQYF
CDR3 DNA: TGTGCCAGCAGCTTATTCCCCACCGATACGCAGTATTTT

V gene: TRBV6-5
J gene: TRBJ2-7
clone size: -
D gene: TRBD1
CDR3 protein: CASRQGAEVKQYF
CDR3 DNA: TGTGCCAGCAGACAGGGGGCGGAGGTCAAGCAGTACTTC

V gene: TRBV5-1
J gene: TRBJ2-7
clone size: -
D gene: TRBD1
CDR3 protein: CASSLGQGREQYF
CDR3 DNA: TGCGCCAGCAGCTTGGGACAGGGACGCGAGCAGTACTTC

V gene: TRBV19
J gene: TRBJ1-5
clone size: few
D gene: -
CDR3 protein: CASSIMGRAQHF
CDR3 DNA: TGTGCCAGTAGTATTATGGGCAGGGCCCAGCATTTT

V gene: TRBV7-9
J gene: TRBJ1-4
clone size: -
D gene: -
CDR3 protein: CASSLGAGREKLFF
CDR3 DNA: TGTGCCAGCAGTTTAGGGGCTGGTCGGGAAAAACTGTTTTTT

V gene: TRBV5-4
J gene: TRBJ2-7
clone size: few
D gene: TRBD2
CDR3 protein: CASSLASGSGEQYF
CDR3 DNA: TGTGCCAGCAGCTTGGCTAGCGGGAGCGGCGAGCAGTACTTC

V gene: TRBV9
J gene: TRBJ1-1
clone size: -
D gene: -
CDR3 protein: CASSVVTGWGDTEAFF
CDR3 DNA: TGTGCCAGCAGCGTAGTTACAGGGTGGGGTGACACTGAAGCTTTCTTT

V gene: TRBV5-4
J gene: TRBJ2-2
clone size: few
D gene: TRBD2
CDR3 protein: CASSAGLAGGGVGELFF
CDR3 DNA: TGTGCCAGCAGCGCCGGACTAGCGGGAGGGGGTGTCGGGGAGCTGTTTTTT

V gene: TRBV2
J gene: TRBJ2-7
clone size: -
D gene: -
CDR3 protein: CASSPTAAKQYF
CDR3 DNA: TGTGCCAGCAGTCCCACCGCGGCCAAGCAGTACTTC

V gene: TRBV27
J gene: TRBJ2-1
clone size: medium-sized
D gene: -
CDR3 protein: CASSFASGESDNEQFF
CDR3 DNA: TGTGCCAGCAGTTTTGCGTCGGGGGAGTCTGACAATGAGCAGTTCTTC

V gene: TRBV9
J gene: TRBJ2-3
clone size: -
D gene: -
CDR3 protein: CASSVEWGGEKQYF
CDR3 DNA: TGTGCCAGCAGCGTAGAGTGGGGAGGTGAGAAGCAGTATTTT

V gene: TRBV14
J gene: TRBJ1-1
clone size: -
D gene: -
CDR3 protein: CASSQVGLKNTEAFF
CDR3 DNA: TGTGCCAGCAGCCAAGTCGGCCTTAAGAACACTGAAGCTTTCTTT

V gene: TRBV30
J gene: TRBJ1-6
clone size: -
D gene: -
CDR3 protein: CAWSLGYNSPLHF
CDR3 DNA: TGTGCCTGGAGTTTAGGTTATAATTCACCCCTCCACTTT

V gene: TRBV7-2
J gene: TRBJ2-7
clone size: -
D gene: TRBD2
CDR3 protein: CASSYGLAGSYEQYF
CDR3 DNA: TGTGCCAGCAGCTACGGACTAGCGGGGTCCTACGAGCAGTACTTC

V gene: TRBV30
J gene: TRBJ2-1
clone size: -
D gene: TRBD2
CDR3 protein: CAWSVGLAGFNEQFF
CDR3 DNA: TGTGCCTGGAGTGTCGGACTAGCGGGATTTAATGAGCAGTTCTTC

V gene: TRBV2
J gene: TRBJ1-1
clone size: once
D gene: -
CDR3 protein: CASSAEENTEAFF
CDR3 DNA: TGTGCCAGCAGCGCTGAAGAAAACACTGAAGCTTTCTTT

V gene: TRBV5-4
J gene: TRBJ2-5
clone size: -
D gene: -
CDR3 protein: CASSSTSSTETQYF
CDR3 DNA: TGTGCCAGCAGCTCAACTAGTTCAACGGAGACCCAGTACTTC

V gene: TRBV21-1
J gene: TRBJ1-3
clone size: -
D gene: -
CDR3 protein: CASSKLPGGFTGNTIYF
CDR3 DNA: TGTGCCAGCAGCAAACTTCCCGGTGGCTTCACTGGAAACACCATATATTTT

V gene: TRBV5-8
J gene: TRBJ2-6
clone size: -
D gene: -
CDR3 protein: CASSGPYGANVLTF
CDR3 DNA: TGTGCCAGCAGCGGACCATACGGGGCCAACGTCCTGACTTTC